The entry that follows covers one T cell receptor beta chain sequence. Its specific antigen is unknown. No base qualities exist here, and no much larger clone lies one base off it. Libraries were constructed by the immunoSEQ multiplex PCR assay. RNA was extracted from all samples and reverse transcribed into cDNA as template for TCR sequencing. SuperScript III was used for first-strand cDNA synthesis, primed with a 2:1 mix of oligo-dT and random hexamers. A synthetic immune receptor repertoire was used to measure amplification bias, and any remaining bias was corrected computationally. The paper's processing steps were these. Raw reads were preprocessed for error removal, and CDR3 was defined according to IMGT conventions as running from the conserved cysteine to phenylalanine. Clonality was computed by normalizing Shannon entropy by log2 of the number of productive unique TCRs and subtracting the result from 1. CD4 or CD8 identity of scalp clones was inferred by cross-referencing scalp TCRbeta sequences with sorted blood CD4 and CD8 repertoires. Drawn from immuneACCESS, this table holds only the in-frame rearrangements with V and J called that TCRdb kept. Clones are partly lost; checked studies trace under half to an unresolved V gene and leave the rest unexplained. V, J and clone size derive from that table, while D and trimming were established from the DNA sequence. Within this sample are about 120,000 clones, with about 50% of them counted one time only. The ten largest clonotypes hold just over 0.45% of the sample.

Measured from the cysteine to the phenylalanine, the CDR3 is 16 residues long. Only the CDR3 region is kept as DNA, spanning 48 bases read in frame from base 1. CDR1 and CDR2, looked up from the germline V gene, are MGHRA and YSYEKL. Compared with germline, V lacks 5 bases and J lacks 6 bases; bases without a gene match: 6. This specimen belongs to a study of CD8+ T cells in alopecia areata (dated by TCRdb to the late 2010s). For context, the study as a whole: The treated patients, all with moderate-to-severe alopecia areata, were enrolled in an open-label pilot trial of oral tofacitinib given at 5 to 10 mg twice daily. Biopsies were taken from tofacitinib-treated patients at baseline and at 4 and 24 weeks of treatment, and a later scalp biopsy was taken in several of the tofacitinib-treated patients. In humans, TCRbeta sequencing was performed on scalp tissue and on sorted CD4+ and CD8+ peripheral blood T cells from healthy controls and from patients with patchy or totalis/universalis alopecia areata. Tofacitinib was given for 6 to 18 months, followed by 6 months of follow-up off drug to assess delayed response and recurrence. The study used high-throughput TCRbeta sequencing to examine T cell clonal expansion in alopecia areata, in both the C3H/HeJ mouse model and human patients. Scalp clonality was compared among normal scalp (n=4), patchy alopecia areata scalp (n=8), and alopecia totalis/universalis scalp (n=8). Amplification of TCRbeta CDR3 regions was done by immunoSEQ multiplex PCR using 35 Vbeta forward primers and 13 Jbeta reverse primers. The SALT score, which quantifies the percentage of affected scalp surface area, was used to measure disease severity in treated patients. The RNA source kit depended on sample type: the PAXgene miRNA kit for fixed scalp, the miRNeasy kit for PBMCs, and the RNeasy kit for mouse skin. Study-wide conclusions, independent of this receptor: Lesional scalp, especially in alopecia totalis/universalis, showed higher clonality and more expanded CD8+ clones than normal scalp, suggesting antigenic drive. Because the treated cohort was small and had just a single nonresponder, larger studies are needed to establish links between baseline CD8+ expansion and response. With tofacitinib, both scalp clonality and the number of expanded CD8+ clones among the top 100 scalp clones went down significantly. Shared TCR sequences between patients were less evident than in mice, which may be partly attributable to HLA diversity in the patient population. Resident alphabeta T cells in normal human skin are also sequenced, complicating scalp TCR repertoire analysis, unlike mouse skin dominated by gammadelta T cells. Many expanded lesional clones were found to persist in scalp and blood during tofacitinib treatment, and relapse after treatment cessation may be partly explained by this persistence.

This specimen's time point label, interpreted: approximately 4 weeks on oral tofacitinib. In the paper's terms, the treatment or condition label means: oral pan-JAK inhibitor, 5-10 mg twice daily. Lesional scalp punch biopsies and peripheral blood were collected from alopecia areata patients. PBMCs were separated by density centrifugation and stained for CD3, CD4 and CD8, after which CD4+ and CD8+ T cells were sorted on a FACSAria. Rearrangement joined TRBV4-1 to TRBJ2-1, with 14 junctional bases fitting TRBD2. The sequence derives from a human donor with alopecia areata. The starting material was CD4+ T cells sorted from blood, obtained at week 4, from a patient treated with tofacitinib. The nucleotide sequence is given as TGCGCCAGCAGCGGGACTAGCGGGAGCAGGATCAATGAGCAGTTCTTC. The encoded protein is CASSGTSGSRINEQFF.